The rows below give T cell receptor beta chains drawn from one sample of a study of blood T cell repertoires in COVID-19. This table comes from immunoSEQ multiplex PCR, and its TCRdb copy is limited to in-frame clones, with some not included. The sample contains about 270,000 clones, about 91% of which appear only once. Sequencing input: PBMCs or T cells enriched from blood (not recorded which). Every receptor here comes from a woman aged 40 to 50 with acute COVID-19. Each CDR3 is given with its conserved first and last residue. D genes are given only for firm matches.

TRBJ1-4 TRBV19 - CASSPQGGEKLFF
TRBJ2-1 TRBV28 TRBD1 CASSPLQDRALPSSYNEQFF
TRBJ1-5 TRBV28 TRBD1 CASIPLMGQDINQPQHF
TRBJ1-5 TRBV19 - CASSMLADSNQPQHF
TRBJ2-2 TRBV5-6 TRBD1 CASSNGQGRAGELFF
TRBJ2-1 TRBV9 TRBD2 CASSVGLAGDNEQFF
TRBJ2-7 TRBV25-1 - CASGDSVTLYEQYF
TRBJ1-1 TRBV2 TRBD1 CASSLGTGGTEAFF
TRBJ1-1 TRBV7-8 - CASSFGGSSTEAFF
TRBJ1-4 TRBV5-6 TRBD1 CASSSQTGVNEKLFF
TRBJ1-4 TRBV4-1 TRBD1 CASSLSGTGNEKLFF
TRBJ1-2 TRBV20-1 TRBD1 CSASSGGSIYGYTF
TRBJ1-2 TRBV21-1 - CASSDNRAVNYGYTF
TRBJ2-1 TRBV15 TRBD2 CATSRVGSGIVYEQFF
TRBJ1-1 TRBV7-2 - CASSLQGNTEAFF
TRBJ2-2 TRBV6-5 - CASSYSPGIGTGELFF
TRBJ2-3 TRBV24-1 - CATSDLGSAYTQYF
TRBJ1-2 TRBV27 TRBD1 CATRLTSGGRYGYTF
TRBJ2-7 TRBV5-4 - CASSSRGNYEQYF
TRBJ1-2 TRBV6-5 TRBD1 CASSRDRRNYGYTF
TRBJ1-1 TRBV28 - CASSFFRRTVNTEAFF
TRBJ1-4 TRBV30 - CAWSEKEDEKLFF
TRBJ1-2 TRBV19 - CATNESGGRLSGYTF
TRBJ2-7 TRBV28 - CASSLRHYEQYF
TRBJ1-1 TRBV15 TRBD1 CATSRDRLDTEAFF
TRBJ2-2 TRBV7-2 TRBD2 CASSFDSGRWDGELFF
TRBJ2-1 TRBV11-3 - CASSSLAYNEQFF